Listed below are T cell receptor beta chains from one sample, sequenced in a study of blood T cell repertoires in COVID-19. Clones were read by immunoSEQ multiplex PCR, and TCRdb kept only the in-frame ones, dropping some. The sample shows just under 50,000 clones, roughly 85% of them seen only once. Sequencing was done on a sample of peripheral blood. These TCRs come from a man aged 65 to 85 with acute or convalescent COVID-19. Each CDR3 is given with its conserved first and last residue. The order of the fields is V gene, J gene, clone size, D gene, CDR3 DNA, CDR3 protein. The D gene is left open where the match is weak. Size is stated for part of the rows, as once, few or many counts, or as a class when the clone is expanded.

>TRBV7-2|TRBJ2-7|-|-
TGTGCCAGCAGCTTAGGGTCAGGGGTGCCCGAGCAGTACTTC
CASSLGSGVPEQYF
>TRBV5-1|TRBJ1-1|-|TRBD1
TGCGCCAGCCAGGGACAGACCAACACTGAAGCTTTCTTT
CASQGQTNTEAFF
>TRBV4-2|TRBJ2-1|few|-
TGTGCCAGCAGCCAAGATAGGTCGGGATACAATGAGCAGTTCTTC
CASSQDRSGYNEQFF
>TRBV6-2/TRBV6-3|TRBJ1-4|few|TRBD1
TGTGCCAGCAGTTCCGGGACAGGGTCGGAAAAACTGTTTTTT
CASSSGTGSEKLFF
>TRBV19|TRBJ2-3|-|-
TGTGCCAGTAGAGGGCTAGCACGGCCAGATACGCAGTATTTT
CASRGLARPDTQYF
>TRBV6-5|TRBJ2-2|-|-
TGTGCCAGCAGTTACCACGGACAGAACACCGGGGAGCTGTTTTTT
CASSYHGQNTGELFF
>TRBV2|TRBJ1-5|few|-
TGTGCCAGCAGTGCATTTGAGGGCAATCAGCCCCAGCATTTT
CASSAFEGNQPQHF
>TRBV10-3|TRBJ1-2|-|-
TGTGCCATCAGTGACCCCCAGGTGAACTATGGCTACACCTTC
CAISDPQVNYGYTF
>TRBV11-3|TRBJ1-4|-|-
TGTGCCAGCAGCGACTACGCAACTAATGAAAAACTGTTTTTT
CASSDYATNEKLFF
>TRBV19|TRBJ1-2|-|TRBD1
TGTGCCAGTAGTATAGTGGGACAGCTTAACTATGGCTACACCTTC
CASSIVGQLNYGYTF
>TRBV7-9|TRBJ2-7|-|TRBD2
TGTGCCAGCAGCTTAGCGAGAGTAGCGGGGCGCTACGAGCAGTATTTC
CASSLARVAGRYEQYF
>TRBV21-1|TRBJ1-2|-|-
TGTGCCAGCAGGGTCGGGGGGTATGGCTATGGCTACACCTTC
CASRVGGYGYGYTF
>TRBV5-8|TRBJ1-2|-|-
TGTGCCAGCGGTCGAGGCGGGGCCTATGGCTACACCTTC
CASGRGGAYGYTF
>TRBV6-5|TRBJ1-1|once|-
TGTGCCAGCAGTTATTCTGGTTTCGAAGGCGGAGCTTTCTTT
CASSYSGFEGGAFF
>TRBV10-3|TRBJ2-1|-|TRBD1
TGTGCCATCACCCCCCGGTTGGGACAGGGGTCCGCCAGCTCCTACAATGAGCAGTTCTTC
CAITPRLGQGSASSYNEQFF
>TRBV15|TRBJ1-5|-|TRBD1
TGTGCCACCAGCCCCCAGCCGGGACAGCCTAGTTATAGCAATCAGCCCCAGCATTTT
CATSPQPGQPSYSNQPQHF
>TRBV7-3|TRBJ2-2|-|-
TGTGCCAGCCGTGCTAGCGCGAACACCGGGGAGCTGTTTTTT
CASRASANTGELFF